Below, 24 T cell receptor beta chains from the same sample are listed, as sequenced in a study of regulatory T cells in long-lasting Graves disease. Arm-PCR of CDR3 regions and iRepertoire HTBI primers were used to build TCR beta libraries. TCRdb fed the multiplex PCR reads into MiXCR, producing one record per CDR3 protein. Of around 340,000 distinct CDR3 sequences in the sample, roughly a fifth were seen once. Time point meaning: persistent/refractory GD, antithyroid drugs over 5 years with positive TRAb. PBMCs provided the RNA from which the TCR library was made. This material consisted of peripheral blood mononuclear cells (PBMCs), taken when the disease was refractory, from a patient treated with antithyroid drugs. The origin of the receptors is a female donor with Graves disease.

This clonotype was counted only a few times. CDR3 amino acids: CSARDTGQGVSPLHF. The CDR3 nucleotides read TGCAGTGCTAGAGATACGGGACAGGGGGTTTCACCCCTCCACTTT. The rearrangement links TRBV20-1 to TRBJ1-6, with 11 bases lining up with TRBD1. V trimming: 0 bases; J trimming: 9 bases; junction bases outside the gene matches: 4. CDR3 size: 15 residues. Germline CDR1 DFQATT, CDR2 SNEGSKA (reference sequence).

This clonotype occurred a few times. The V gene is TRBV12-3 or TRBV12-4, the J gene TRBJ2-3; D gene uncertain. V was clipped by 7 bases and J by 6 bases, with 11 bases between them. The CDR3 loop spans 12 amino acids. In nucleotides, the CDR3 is TGTGCCAGCAAACCGGGTGGCGATACGCAGTATTTT. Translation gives CASKPGGDTQYF.

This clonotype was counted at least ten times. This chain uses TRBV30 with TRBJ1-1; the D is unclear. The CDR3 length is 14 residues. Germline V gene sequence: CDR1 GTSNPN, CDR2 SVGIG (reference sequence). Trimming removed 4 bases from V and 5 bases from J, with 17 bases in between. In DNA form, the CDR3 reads TGTGCCTGGACTGTGGGTTCTCCCGGGACTGAAGCTTTCTTT. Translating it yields CAWTVGSPGTEAFF.

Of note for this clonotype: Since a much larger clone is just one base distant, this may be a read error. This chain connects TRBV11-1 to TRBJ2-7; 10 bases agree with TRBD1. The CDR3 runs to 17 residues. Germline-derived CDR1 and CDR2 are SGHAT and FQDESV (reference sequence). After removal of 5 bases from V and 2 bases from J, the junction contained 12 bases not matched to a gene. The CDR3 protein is CASSLKWDRGFTYEQYF. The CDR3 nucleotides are TGTGCCAGCAGCCTCAAGTGGGACAGGGGCTTTACCTACGAGCAGTACTTC. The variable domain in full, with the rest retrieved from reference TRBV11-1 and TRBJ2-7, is EAEVAQSPRYKITEKSQAVAFWCDPISGHATLYWYRQILGQGPELLVQFQDESVVDDSQLPKDRFSAERLKGVDSTLKIQPAELGDSAMYLCASSLKWDRGFTYEQYFGPGTRLTVT.

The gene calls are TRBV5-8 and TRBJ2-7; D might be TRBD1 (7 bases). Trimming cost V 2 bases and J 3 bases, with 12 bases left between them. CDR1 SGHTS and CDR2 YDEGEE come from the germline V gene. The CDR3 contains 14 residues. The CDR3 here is CASSFGGGRYEQYF. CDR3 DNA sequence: TGTGCCAGCAGCTTCGGAGGGGGCCGCTACGAGCAGTACTTC.

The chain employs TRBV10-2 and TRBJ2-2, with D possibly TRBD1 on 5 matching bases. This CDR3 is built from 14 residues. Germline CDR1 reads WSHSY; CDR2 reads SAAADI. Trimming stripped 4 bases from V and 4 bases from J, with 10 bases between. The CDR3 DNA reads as TGCGCCAGCAGTGCGGACATAGGCACCGGGGAGCTGTTTTTT. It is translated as CASSADIGTGELFF.

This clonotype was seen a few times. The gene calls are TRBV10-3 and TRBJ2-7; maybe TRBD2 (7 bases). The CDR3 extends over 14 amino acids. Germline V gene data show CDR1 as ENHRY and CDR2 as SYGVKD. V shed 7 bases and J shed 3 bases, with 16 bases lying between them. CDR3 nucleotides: TGTGCCATCATGGGGGGGGCAGGGCTCTACGAGCAGTACTTC. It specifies CAIMGGAGLYEQYF.

The CDR3 here is CASSLVGRISGNTIYF. As DNA, the CDR3 is TGCGCCAGCAGCTTGGTGGGACGGATCTCTGGAAACACCATATATTTT. The rearrangement joins TRBV5-1 to TRBJ1-3; maybe TRBD1 (5 bases). The germline V and J ends were trimmed by 0 bases and 0 bases, with 10 bases remaining between them. Germline V gene data show CDR1 as SGHRS and CDR2 as YFSETQ. The CDR3 totals 16 residues.

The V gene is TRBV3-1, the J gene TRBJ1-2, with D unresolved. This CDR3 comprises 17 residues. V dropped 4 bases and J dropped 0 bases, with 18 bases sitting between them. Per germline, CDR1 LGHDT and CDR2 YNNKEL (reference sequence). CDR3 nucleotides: TGTGCCAGCAGCCTCCTCGGCATTAGGGCCACTAACTATGGCTACACCTTC. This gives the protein CASSLLGIRATNYGYTF.

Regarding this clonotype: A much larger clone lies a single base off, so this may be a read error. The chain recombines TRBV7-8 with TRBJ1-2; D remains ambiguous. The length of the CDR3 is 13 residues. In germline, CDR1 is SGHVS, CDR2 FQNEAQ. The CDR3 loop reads CAGSLGQSHGYTF. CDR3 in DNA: TGTGCCGGCAGCTTAGGGCAGAGCCATGGCTACACCTTC.

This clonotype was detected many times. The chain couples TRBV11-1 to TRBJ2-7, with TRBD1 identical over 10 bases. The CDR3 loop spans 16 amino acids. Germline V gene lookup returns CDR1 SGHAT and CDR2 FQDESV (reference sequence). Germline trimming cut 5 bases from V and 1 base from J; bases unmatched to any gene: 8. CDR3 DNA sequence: TGTGCCAGCAGCCGATCCGGGACAGGGGAATCCTACGAGCAGTACTTC. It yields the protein CASSRSGTGESYEQYF.

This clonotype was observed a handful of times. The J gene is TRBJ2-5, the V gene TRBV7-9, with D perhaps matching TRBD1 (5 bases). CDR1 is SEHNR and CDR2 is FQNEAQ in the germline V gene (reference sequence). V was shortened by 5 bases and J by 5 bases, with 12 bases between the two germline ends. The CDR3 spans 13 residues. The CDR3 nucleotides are TGTGCCAGCAGCGCCTCAGGGTCGGAGACCCAGTACTTC. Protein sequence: CASSASGSETQYF. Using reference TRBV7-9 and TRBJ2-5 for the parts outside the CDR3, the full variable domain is DTGVSQNPRHKITKRGQNVTFRCDPISEHNRLYWYRQTLGQGPEFLTYFQNEAQLEKSRLLSDRFSAERPKGSFSTLEIQRTEQGDSAMYLCASSASGSETQYFGPGTRLLVL.

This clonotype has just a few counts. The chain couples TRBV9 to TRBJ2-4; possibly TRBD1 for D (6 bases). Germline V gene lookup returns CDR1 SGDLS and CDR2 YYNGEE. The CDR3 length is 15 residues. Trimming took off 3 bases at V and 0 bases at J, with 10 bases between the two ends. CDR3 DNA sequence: TGTGCCAGCAGCGAGGGGGAGATAGCCAAAAACATTCAGTACTTC. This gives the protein CASSEGEIAKNIQYF.

This chain's CDR3 is CASSERGGYEQYF. The CDR3 DNA sequence: TGTGCCAGCAGTGAAAGGGGTGGCTACGAGCAGTACTTC. This chain joins TRBV6-1 and TRBJ2-7, with D perhaps matching TRBD1 (5 bases). The V end lost 2 bases, the J end lost 3 bases, and 8 bases lay between the germline ends. CDR1 is MNHNS, CDR2 SASEGT, per germline. This CDR3 region has 13 residues.

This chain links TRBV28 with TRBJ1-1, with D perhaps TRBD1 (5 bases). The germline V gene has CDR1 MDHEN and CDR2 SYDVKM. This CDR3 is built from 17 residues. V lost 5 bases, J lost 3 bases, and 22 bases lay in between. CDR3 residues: CASSQRSWGGGDTEAFF. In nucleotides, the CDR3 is TGTGCCAGCAGTCAGCGATCTTGGGGCGGGGGGGACACTGAAGCTTTCTTT.

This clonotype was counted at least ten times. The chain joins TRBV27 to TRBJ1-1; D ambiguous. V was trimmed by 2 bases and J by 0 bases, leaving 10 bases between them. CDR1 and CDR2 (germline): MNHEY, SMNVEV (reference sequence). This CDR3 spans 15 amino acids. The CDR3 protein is CASSLGSLVNTEAFF. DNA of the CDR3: TGTGCCAGCAGTTTAGGGTCGCTCGTGAACACTGAAGCTTTCTTT.

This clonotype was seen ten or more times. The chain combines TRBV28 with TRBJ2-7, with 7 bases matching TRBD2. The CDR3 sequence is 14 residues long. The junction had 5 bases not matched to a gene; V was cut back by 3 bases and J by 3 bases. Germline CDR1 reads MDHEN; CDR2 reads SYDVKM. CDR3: CASSFVRGVYEQYF. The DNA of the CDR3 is TGTGCCAGCAGTTTTGTCCGGGGGGTCTACGAGCAGTACTTC.

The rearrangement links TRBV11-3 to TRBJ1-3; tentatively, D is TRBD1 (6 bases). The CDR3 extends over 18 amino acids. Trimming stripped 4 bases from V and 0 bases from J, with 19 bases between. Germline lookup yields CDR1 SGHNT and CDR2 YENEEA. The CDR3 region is CASSSYKGGDRSGNTIYF. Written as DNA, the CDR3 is TGTGCCAGCAGCTCATATAAGGGGGGGGACCGCTCTGGAAACACCATATATTTT.

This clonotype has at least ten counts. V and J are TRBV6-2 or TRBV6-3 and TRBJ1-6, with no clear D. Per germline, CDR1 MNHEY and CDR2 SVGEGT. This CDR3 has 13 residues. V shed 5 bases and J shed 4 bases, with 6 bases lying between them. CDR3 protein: CASSARYNSPLHF. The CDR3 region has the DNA TGTGCCAGCAGTGCTCGGTATAATTCACCCCTCCACTTT.

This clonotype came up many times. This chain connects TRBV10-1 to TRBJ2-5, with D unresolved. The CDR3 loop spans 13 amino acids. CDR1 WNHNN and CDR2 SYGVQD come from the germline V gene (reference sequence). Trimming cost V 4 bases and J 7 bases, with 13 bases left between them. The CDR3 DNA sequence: TGCGCCAGCAGTGGGGAACCCACGGGGACCCAGTACTTC. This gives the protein CASSGEPTGTQYF.

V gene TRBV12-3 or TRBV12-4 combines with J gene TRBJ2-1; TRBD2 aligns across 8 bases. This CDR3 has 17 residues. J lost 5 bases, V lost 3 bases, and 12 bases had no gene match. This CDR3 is CASSFPVAGLFDNEQFF. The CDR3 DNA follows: TGTGCCAGCAGTTTCCCGGTAGCGGGACTTTTCGACAATGAGCAGTTCTTC.

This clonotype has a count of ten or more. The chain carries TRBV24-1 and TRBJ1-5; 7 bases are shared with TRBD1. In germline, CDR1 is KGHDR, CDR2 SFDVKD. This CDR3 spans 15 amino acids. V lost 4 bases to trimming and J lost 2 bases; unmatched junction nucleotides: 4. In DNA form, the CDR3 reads TGTGCCACCAGTGACTCGGGACAGCGCAATCAGCCCCAGCATTTT. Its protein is CATSDSGQRNQPQHF.

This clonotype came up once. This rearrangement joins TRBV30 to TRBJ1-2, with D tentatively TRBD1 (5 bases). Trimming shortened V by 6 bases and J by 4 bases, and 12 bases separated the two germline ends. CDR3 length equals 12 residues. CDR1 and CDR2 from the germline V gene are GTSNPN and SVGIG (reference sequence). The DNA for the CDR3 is TGTGCCTGTACCGGGACTTTCTATGGCTACACCTTC. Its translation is CACTGTFYGYTF.

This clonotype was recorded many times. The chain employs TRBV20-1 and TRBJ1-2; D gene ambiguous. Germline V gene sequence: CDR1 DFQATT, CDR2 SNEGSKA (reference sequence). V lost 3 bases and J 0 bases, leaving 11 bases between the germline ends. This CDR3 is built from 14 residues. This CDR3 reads CSASGPQANYGYTF. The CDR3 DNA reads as TGCAGTGCTAGTGGGCCGCAAGCTAACTATGGCTACACCTTC.